The entry below gives a single T cell receptor (beta chain) sequence along with its context. Its antigen target is currently unknown. No clone much larger than this one lies a single base away; base qualities are absent. Genomic DNA extracted from blood, in amounts of about 240-550 ng, served as the starting material for amplifying TRB repertoires. This sample stems from a study of T and B cells in COVID-19 patients (dated by TCRdb to about 2020). Study-level background: In this study, adaptive immunity was profiled in COVID-19 patients who either had active infection or had recovered, using TRB and IGH repertoire sequencing of peripheral blood. Up to about 10 follow-up blood samples were collected per patient, with some samples spanning different disease stages in the same individual. The recovered cohort had a median age of 34 years, compared with 55 to 85 years in the active-infection cohort. Over 7.5 million TCR sequences were analysed in a TCR and BCR sequence repository that covered around 40 patients and roughly 69 time points. A recovered cohort comprised around 18 patients contributing fewer than 25 samples, mostly after mild to moderate COVID-19 managed as outpatients. In the active-infection cohort, about 60% of the 20 patients were critically ill and required mechanical ventilation or ECMO. For the repertoire analyses, the comparison was an age-matched reference group of roughly 37 healthy donors who were negative for COVID-19 antibodies. In the active-infection cohort, about 90% of the roughly 20 patients had comorbidities linked to unfavorable COVID-19 outcome. Because samples were available both during active disease and after recovery, a couple of patients were counted in both the recovered and the active cohorts.

Points the paper makes about the study in general: In active COVID-19, TRB repertoires were highly clonal, while at recovery, diversity and richness increased above the levels seen in healthy donors. In patients with COVID-19, the usage of TRBV/TRBJ genes was reported to be strongly skewed. Few blood samples were available from mildly ill patients while symptoms were present, and early samples from severe cases were likewise scarce. The reported TCR clusters were said to need prospective validation before any clinical use. A total of 2,331 exclusive TCR clusters, including under 40 low-pGen clusters, were found in the recovered cohort. Specific T cell subsets (CD4+/Treg/CD8+) and sorted SARS-CoV-2-responsive or tetramer+ T cells had not yet been sequenced, and the corresponding sequencing experiments were ongoing. The size of the cohort was considered insufficient for assessing HLA contributions to COVID-19 susceptibility or severity.

The listed sequencing device is Illumina MiSeq. Multiplex PCR with BIOMED2 TRB-A/B primer pools was used to amplify the TRB rearrangements. Illumina-compatible adapters and 7-nucleotide sample barcodes were attached to the amplicons in two consecutive PCRs. All library PCRs used Phusion HS II polymerase. Amplicons were purified from gel with the NucleoSpin Gel and PCR Clean-up kit, quantified on Qubit, and pooled at 4 nM. The quality of the amplicon pool was checked on an Agilent 2100 Bioanalyzer prior to Illumina next-generation sequencing. The authors processed their data as follows. TRB rearrangements were annotated with MiXCR 3.0.8 using the default MiXCR reference library. Sequences with fewer than 2 reads and non-productive reads were filtered out, and every unique CDR3 nucleotide sequence was treated as a single clone. Clonality, diversity, richness and V-J gene usage were computed in R 3.5.1. GLIPH2 was used to cluster TCRs based on CDR3 similarity, and OLGA was used to calculate the generation probabilities. GLIPH2 clusters were kept only when the clusters contained at least four unique TCR clonotypes present in at least three individuals. TCRdb ran its own pipeline on the public reads, namely fastp trimming at Q25 and MiXCR clone calling, and kept in-frame beta chains. Each entry merges the rows of one CDR3 protein and shows their most common DNA and genes. Clone size and V and J calls follow TCRdb, not the original study. This sample gives approximately 8,500 distinct CDR3 sequences in total; around 30% of them show up just once. Around 5.5% of the sample is held by the ten biggest clonotypes.

Measured from the cysteine to the phenylalanine, the CDR3 is 13 residues long. Only the CDR3 part of the read is kept: 39 bases, read in frame from the first base. At the junction V is shortened by 4 bases and J by 6 bases; bases outside the gene matches: 4. This clonotype was obtained from a human donor who had recovered from COVID-19. The chain uses TRBV12-3 or TRBV12-4 and TRBJ1-1; TRBD1 agrees with 8 junctional bases. Sequences were obtained from blood. CDR3 reads: CASSWQGASEAFF. Here is the DNA: TGTGCCAGCAGTTGGCAGGGGGCTTCTGAAGCTTTCTTT.